The 5 T cell receptor beta chains listed next were all sequenced from one sample in a study of CD8 T cells in ankylosing spondylitis. MiXCR was run by TCRdb on the 5' RACE reads, yielding one entry per CDR3 protein. The data contain some 130,000 distinct CDR3 sequences, 6% to 8% of them singletons. Material: blood, either unsorted or a sorted T cell fraction (not recorded which). These receptors were taken from a female donor with ankylosing spondylitis or in good health (not recorded which).

This clonotype was found many times. The chain joins TRBV28 to TRBJ1-4; no clear D gene. The ends were cut back, 8 bases at V and 7 bases at J, with 11 bases in the middle. Germline V gene lookup returns CDR1 MDHEN and CDR2 SYDVKM. The CDR3 has 12 amino acids. In DNA form, the CDR3 reads TGTGCCAGCGAGAATTTAGGTGAAAAACTGTTTTTT. Residues: CASENLGEKLFF.

Regarding this clonotype: Its ends do not fully match the called genes, so a read error is possible. The chain links TRBV2 to TRBJ2-3; no clear D gene. Germline V gene lookup returns CDR1 SNHLY and CDR2 FYNNEI. This CDR3 region has 11 residues. Here the CDR3 DNA reads TGTCCCAGCAGTAGCACAGATACGCAGTATTTT. Protein sequence: CPSSSTDTQYF.

Many counts were recorded for this clonotype. V is TRBV20-1 and J is TRBJ2-1; 14 nucleotides line up with TRBD2. The CDR3 is 15 amino acids. The germline CDR1 and CDR2 sequences are DFQATT and SNEGSKA (reference sequence). V shed 4 bases and J 8 bases; nucleotides not matched to a gene: 7. CDR3 amino acids: CSANRLAGGPDEQFF. CDR3 nucleotide sequence: TGCAGTGCTAACCGACTAGCGGGGGGGCCGGATGAGCAGTTCTTC.

This clonotype was observed at least ten times. The J gene is TRBJ2-7, the V gene TRBV5-1; D perhaps matches TRBD2 (5 bases). This CDR3 has 11 amino acids. V lost 8 bases, J lost 5 bases, and 11 bases lay in between. The germline CDR1 and CDR2 sequences are SGHRS and YFSETQ. This chain's CDR3 is CASSGVDEQYF. Here the CDR3 DNA reads TGCGCCAGTTCCGGGGTCGACGAGCAGTACTTC.

The chain uses TRBV14 and TRBJ2-3; 9 bases align to TRBD1. Germline V gene data show CDR1 as SGHDN and CDR2 as FVKESK. CDR3 length: 14 amino acids. With V trimmed by 6 bases and J by 7 bases, 8 bases remained unmatched. The CDR3 loop reads CASSPGTGKNTQYF. CDR3 bases: TGTGCCAGCAGTCCCGGGACAGGGAAAAATACGCAGTATTTT.